This T cell receptor (beta chain) was captured in a study of blood T cell repertoires in COVID-19. Method: immunoSEQ multiplex PCR; TCRdb's copy keeps in-frame clones and lacks some. The sample holds 110,000 to 150,000 clones; 75% to 90% are singletons and the top ten take around 11%. Trimming pared 5 bases from V and 1 base from J, leaving 8 bases between. The CDR3 covers 13 residues. Germline-derived CDR1 and CDR2 are SGHVS and FQNEAQ. This sequence was found in a man in his sixties who had recovered from COVID-19. The specimen sequenced was PBMCs or T cells enriched from blood (not recorded which). The genes are TRBV7-8 and TRBJ2-5, with D maybe TRBD1 (5 bases). The CDR3 DNA is TGTGCCAGCAGCCCAGGGATCCAAGAGACCCAGTACTTC. Translation: CASSPGIQETQYF.